The clone carrying this T cell receptor (beta chain) was seen a handful of times. Its antigen is not identified. This entry belongs to a study of T cells in Graves' hyperthyroidism and ophthalmopathy. Broader study findings: Appearing also in blood were most of the thyroid clonotypes expanded above 0.001. Model output signaled ophthalmopathy a median 6.5 months ahead of onset.

Each person with ophthalmopathy scored at least 3 on the Clinical Activity Score, reached NOSPECS grade 4 or higher, and had been ill under 3 months. Lactation, pregnancy, other autoimmune disease or uncontrolled infection excluded patients. Researchers amplified the TCR beta CDR3 regions from RNA transcripts. The primer set for the first-round RT-PCR of the TCR CDR3 was HTBI. TCRdb re-called the multiplex PCR reads through MiXCR, storing one row per CDR3 protein. The sample shows 350,000 or so distinct CDR3 sequences, 15% to 20% of them seen only once. Sequenced: blood. This sequence originates from a middle-aged woman with Graves' ophthalmopathy.

CDR3 sequence reads: CASSSTTGPRYSGNTIYF. CDR3 bases: TGTGCCAGCAGTTCCACGACAGGACCCCGTTACTCTGGAAACACCATATATTTT. The J gene is TRBJ1-3, the V gene TRBV6-2 or TRBV6-3, with D maybe TRBD1 (6 bases). Germline-derived CDR1 and CDR2 are MNHEY and SVGEGT. This CDR3 region has 18 residues. V lost 4 bases to trimming and J lost 0 bases, with 19 bases between them.